This is a list of T cell receptor beta chains from one sample in a study of identifying expanded T cells in peripheral blood. The assay was immunoSEQ multiplex PCR, and TCRdb's table has in-frame clones only and misses some. Among some 120,000 clones listed, around 84% were seen once. Sequences were obtained from blood. These receptors all come from a person aged 18-69 years in good health. CDR3s include the opening cysteine and the closing phenylalanine or tryptophan. A D gene is named only where the DNA matches it firmly. Only some rows state a clone size, as once, few, many or a class for expanded clones.

-,TRBV18,TRBD1,TRBJ1-6,TGTGCCAGCTCGAGGACAGGAGATAATTCACCCCTCCACTTT,CASSRTGDNSPLHF
-,TRBV6-6,-,TRBJ1-4,TGTGCCAGCAGTTACGGACAGTTGGACGGTGAAAAACTGTTTTTT,CASSYGQLDGEKLFF
-,TRBV19,-,TRBJ1-1,TGTGCCAGTAGTATTGAAATAGTTGACACTGAAGCTTTCTTT,CASSIEIVDTEAFF
once,TRBV29-1,-,TRBJ1-5,TGCAGCGTTGAAACAGGGATTGATCAGCCCCAGCATTTT,CSVETGIDQPQHF
-,TRBV11-1,-,TRBJ1-1,TGTGCCAGCAGCTTAGGTCTGAACACTGAAGCTTTCTTT,CASSLGLNTEAFF
-,TRBV5-4,TRBD1,TRBJ1-4,TGTGCCAGCAGCCTACCGGGACAGGGAGGTGAAAAACTGTTTTTT,CASSLPGQGGEKLFF
-,TRBV18,-,TRBJ2-7,TGTGCCAGCTCACCAGGCAGGGGGGGGTCCTACGAGCAGTACTTC,CASSPGRGGSYEQYF
-,TRBV5-6,TRBD2,TRBJ2-3,TGTGCCAGCAGCTTGGTACTAGCGGGGAGCACAGATACGCAGTATTTT,CASSLVLAGSTDTQYF
-,TRBV7-2,-,TRBJ2-5,TGTGCCAGCAGCTTAGTATCAGGTGGGGGTAGGGAGACCCAGTACTTC,CASSLVSGGGRETQYF
few,TRBV4-1,-,TRBJ2-7,TGCGCCAGCAGCCAAGCCAGAACTACCTCCTACGAGCAGTACTTC,CASSQARTTSYEQYF